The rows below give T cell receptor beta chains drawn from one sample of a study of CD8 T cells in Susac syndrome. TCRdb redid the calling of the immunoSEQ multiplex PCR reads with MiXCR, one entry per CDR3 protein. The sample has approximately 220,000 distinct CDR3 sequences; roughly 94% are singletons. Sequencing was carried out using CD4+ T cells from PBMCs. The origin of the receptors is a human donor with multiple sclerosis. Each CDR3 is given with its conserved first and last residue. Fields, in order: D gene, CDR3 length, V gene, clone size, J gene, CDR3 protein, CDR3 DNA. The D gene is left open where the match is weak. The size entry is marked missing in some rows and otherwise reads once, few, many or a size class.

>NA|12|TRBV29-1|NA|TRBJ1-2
CSVEVYRVGYTF
TGCAGCGTTGAAGTCTACAGGGTCGGCTACACCTTC
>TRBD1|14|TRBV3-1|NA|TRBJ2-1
CASTSGTGENEQFF
TGTGCCAGCACTTCCGGGACAGGGGAAAATGAGCAGTTCTTC
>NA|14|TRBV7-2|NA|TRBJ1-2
CASSPRGTYYGYTF
TGTGCCAGCAGCCCGCGAGGGACCTACTATGGCTACACCTTC
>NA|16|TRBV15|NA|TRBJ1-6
CATSRDGPGLNSPLHF
TGTGCCACCAGCAGAGACGGACCCGGTCTTAATTCACCCCTCCACTTT
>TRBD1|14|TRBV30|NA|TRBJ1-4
CAWNADRENEKLFF
TGTGCCTGGAACGCGGACAGGGAAAATGAAAAACTGTTTTTT
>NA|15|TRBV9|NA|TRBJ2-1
CASSVGGTSNNEQFF
TGTGCCAGCAGCGTAGGAGGGACCTCAAACAATGAGCAGTTCTTC
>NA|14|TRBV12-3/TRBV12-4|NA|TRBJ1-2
CASRVTGADYGYTF
TGTGCCAGCAGGGTGACTGGGGCAGACTATGGCTACACCTTC
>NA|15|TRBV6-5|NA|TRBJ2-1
CASSNLGRESGEQFF
TGTGCCAGCAGTAACCTGGGCCGGGAGAGCGGGGAGCAGTTCTTC
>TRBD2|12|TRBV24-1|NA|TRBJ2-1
CATSDSSGTSGF
TGTGCCACCAGTGATTCCTCCGGGACTAGTGGTTTC
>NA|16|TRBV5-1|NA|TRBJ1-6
CASSSSLSSYNSPLHF
TGCGCCAGCAGCTCCTCTCTGAGCTCCTATAATTCACCCCTCCACTTT
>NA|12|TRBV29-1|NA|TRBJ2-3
CSVRVPGDTQYF
TGCAGCGTTCGAGTACCGGGAGATACGCAGTATTTT
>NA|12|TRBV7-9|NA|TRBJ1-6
CASSSASSPLHF
TGTGCCAGCAGCTCGGCCTCTTCACCCCTCCACTTT
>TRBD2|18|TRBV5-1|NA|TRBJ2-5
CASSLGGTSGRPLGTQYF
TGCGCCAGCAGCCTTGGTGGGACTAGCGGGCGACCCCTAGGGACCCAGTACTTC
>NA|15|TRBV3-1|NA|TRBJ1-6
CASSGEWGAYTPLHF
TGTGCCAGCAGCGGGGAATGGGGGGCCTATACACCCCTCCACTTT
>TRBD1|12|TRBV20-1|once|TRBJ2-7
CSAVDRALEQYF
TGCAGTGCTGTGGACAGGGCCCTCGAGCAGTACTTC
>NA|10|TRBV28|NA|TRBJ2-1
CASSFHEQFF
TGTGCCAGCAGTTTCCATGAGCAGTTCTTC
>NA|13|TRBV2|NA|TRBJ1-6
CASKDSDNSPLHF
TGTGCCAGCAAGGACAGCGATAATTCACCCCTCCACTTT
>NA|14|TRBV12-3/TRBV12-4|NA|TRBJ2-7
CASSLVADSYEQYF
TGTGCCAGCAGTTTAGTGGCAGATTCCTACGAGCAGTACTTC
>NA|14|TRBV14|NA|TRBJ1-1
CASSQDRGGRKVFF
TGTGCCAGCAGCCAAGATAGAGGCGGGCGGAAAGTTTTCTTT
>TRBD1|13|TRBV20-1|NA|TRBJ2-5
CSAPSTGQETQYF
TGCAGTGCCCCTTCGACAGGGCAAGAGACCCAGTACTTC
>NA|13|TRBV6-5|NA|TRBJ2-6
CATRSSGANVLTF
TGTGCCACCCGATCATCTGGGGCCAACGTCCTGACTTTC
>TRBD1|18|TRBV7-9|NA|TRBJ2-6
CASPLRTGGSSGANVLTF
TGTGCCAGCCCCTTGAGGACAGGGGGCAGCTCTGGGGCCAACGTCCTGACTTTC
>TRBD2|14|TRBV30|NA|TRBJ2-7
CAWSVHGGAGEQYF
TGTGCCTGGAGTGTCCACGGGGGGGCCGGTGAGCAGTACTTC
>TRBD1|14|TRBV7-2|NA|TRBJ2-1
CASSPGTGAIGQFF
TGTGCCAGCAGCCCCGGGACAGGGGCGATAGGGCAGTTCTTC
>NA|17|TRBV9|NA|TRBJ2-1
CASSVEEGWGSHNEQFF
TGTGCCAGCAGCGTAGAGGAGGGTTGGGGATCCCACAATGAGCAGTTCTTC